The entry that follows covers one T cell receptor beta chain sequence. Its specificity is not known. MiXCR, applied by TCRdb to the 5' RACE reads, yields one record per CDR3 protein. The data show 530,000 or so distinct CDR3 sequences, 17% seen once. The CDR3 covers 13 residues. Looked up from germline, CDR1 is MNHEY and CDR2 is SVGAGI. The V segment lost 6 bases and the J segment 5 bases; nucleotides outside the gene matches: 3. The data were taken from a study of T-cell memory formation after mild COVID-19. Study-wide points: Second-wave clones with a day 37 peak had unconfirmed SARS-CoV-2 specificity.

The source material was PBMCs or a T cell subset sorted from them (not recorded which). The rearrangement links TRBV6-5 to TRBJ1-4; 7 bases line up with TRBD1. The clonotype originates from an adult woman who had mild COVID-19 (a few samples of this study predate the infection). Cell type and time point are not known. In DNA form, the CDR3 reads TGTGCCAGCAGCCAGGGGGGGAATGAAAAACTGTTTTTT. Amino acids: CASSQGGNEKLFF.